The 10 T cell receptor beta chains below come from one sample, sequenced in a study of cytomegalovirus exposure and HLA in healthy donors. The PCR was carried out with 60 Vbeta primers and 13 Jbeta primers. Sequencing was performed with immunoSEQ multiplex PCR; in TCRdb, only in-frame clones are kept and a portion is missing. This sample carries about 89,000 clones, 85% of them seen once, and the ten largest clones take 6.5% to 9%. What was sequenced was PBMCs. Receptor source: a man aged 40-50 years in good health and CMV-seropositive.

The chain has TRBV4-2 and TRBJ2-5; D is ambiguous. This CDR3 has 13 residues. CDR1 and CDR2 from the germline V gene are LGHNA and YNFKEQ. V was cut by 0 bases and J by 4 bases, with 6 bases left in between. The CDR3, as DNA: TGTGCCAGCAGCCAAGATTGGAGAGAGACCCAGTACTTC. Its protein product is CASSQDWRETQYF.

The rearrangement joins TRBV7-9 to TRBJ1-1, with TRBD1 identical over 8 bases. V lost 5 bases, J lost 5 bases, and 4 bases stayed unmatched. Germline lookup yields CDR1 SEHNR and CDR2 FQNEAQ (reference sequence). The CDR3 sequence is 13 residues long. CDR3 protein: CASSTTGVTEAFF. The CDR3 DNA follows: TGTGCCAGCAGCACGACAGGGGTAACTGAAGCTTTCTTT.

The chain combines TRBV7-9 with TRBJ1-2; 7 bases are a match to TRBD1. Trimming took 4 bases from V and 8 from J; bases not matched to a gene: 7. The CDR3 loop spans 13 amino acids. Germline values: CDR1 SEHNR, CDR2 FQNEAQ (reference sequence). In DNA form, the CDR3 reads TGTGCCAGCAGCTCCCGGACAGGCGGGGGCTACACCTTC. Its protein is CASSSRTGGGYTF.

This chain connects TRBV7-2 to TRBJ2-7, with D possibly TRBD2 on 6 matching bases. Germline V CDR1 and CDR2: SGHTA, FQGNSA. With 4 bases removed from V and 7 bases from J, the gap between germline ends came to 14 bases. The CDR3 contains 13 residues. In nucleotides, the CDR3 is TGTGCCAGCAGCTGGCCCCCGGGGGATGAGCAGTACTTC. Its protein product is CASSWPPGDEQYF.

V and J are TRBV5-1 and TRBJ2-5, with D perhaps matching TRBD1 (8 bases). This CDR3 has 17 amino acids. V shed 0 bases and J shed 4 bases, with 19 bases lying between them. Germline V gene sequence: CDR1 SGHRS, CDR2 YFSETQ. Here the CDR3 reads CASSLAGGTGGIETQYF. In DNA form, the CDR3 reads TGCGCCAGCAGCTTGGCCGGGGGGACAGGCGGTATAGAGACCCAGTACTTC.

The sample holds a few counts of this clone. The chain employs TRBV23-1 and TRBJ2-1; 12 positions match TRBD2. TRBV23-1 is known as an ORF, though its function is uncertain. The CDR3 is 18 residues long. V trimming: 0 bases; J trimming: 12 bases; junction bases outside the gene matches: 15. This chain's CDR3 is CASSQSGGGLAGRGGQFF. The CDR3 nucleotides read TGCGCCAGCAGTCAATCGGGGGGAGGACTAGCGGGGCGGGGAGGGCAGTTCTTC.

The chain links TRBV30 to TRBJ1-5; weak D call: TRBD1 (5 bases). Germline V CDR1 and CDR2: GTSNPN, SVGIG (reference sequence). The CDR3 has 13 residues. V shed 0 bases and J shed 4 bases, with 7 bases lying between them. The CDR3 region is CAWSVGLNQPQHF. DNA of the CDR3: TGTGCCTGGAGTGTGGGACTAAATCAGCCCCAGCATTTT.

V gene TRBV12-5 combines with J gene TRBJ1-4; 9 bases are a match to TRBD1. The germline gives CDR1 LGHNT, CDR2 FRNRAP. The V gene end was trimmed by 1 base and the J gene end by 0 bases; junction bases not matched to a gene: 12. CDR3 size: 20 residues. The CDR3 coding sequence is TGTGCTAGTGGTTTGGCCTCCGGGACAGGGTCCCTTGCAACTAATGAAAAACTGTTTTTT. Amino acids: CASGLASGTGSLATNEKLFF.

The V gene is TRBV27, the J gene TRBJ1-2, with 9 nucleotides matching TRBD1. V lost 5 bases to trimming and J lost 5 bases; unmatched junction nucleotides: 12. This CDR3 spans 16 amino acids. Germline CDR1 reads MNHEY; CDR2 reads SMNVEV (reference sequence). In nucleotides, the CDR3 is TGTGCCAGCAGTCCCGGGACAGGGCTTCCTCTGTATGGCTACACCTTC. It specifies CASSPGTGLPLYGYTF.

For the CDR3, the DNA is TGTGCCAGCAAACTACCCGCGGGGAATTCACCCCTCCACTTT. It specifies CASKLPAGNSPLHF. This chain connects TRBV28 to TRBJ1-6, with no clear D. Germline V lookup: CDR1 MDHEN, CDR2 SYDVKM. The CDR3 runs 14 residues. V lost 7 bases, J lost 7 bases, and 14 bases lay in between.